A single sample is the source of the 24 T cell receptor beta chains below, sequenced in a study of T cell repertoires in cytomegalovirus infection. These receptors have no known antigen. TCRdb re-analysed the reads in MiXCR, keeping a single row per CDR3 protein. The sample shows 800,000 to 950,000 distinct CDR3 sequences, about 30% of them seen only once. The sample in question was cultured CD8+ T cells from PBMCs, obtained from culture after CMV antigen stimulation. The receptors shown here come from a human donor in good health (CMV status not recorded). Some clones in this sample may be carry-over from other donors' samples.

This clonotype occurred a few times. The CDR3 loop is CASSLEFPTSSYNSPLHF. CDR3 DNA sequence: TGCGCCAGCAGCTTGGAGTTCCCAACTAGCTCCTATAATTCACCCCTCCACTTT. The V and J genes are TRBV5-1 and TRBJ1-6; D is uncertain. In germline, CDR1 is SGHRS, CDR2 YFSETQ. The CDR3 has 18 residues. The V end was cut by 0 bases, the J end by 0 bases, with 13 bases between.

The chain couples TRBV7-3 to TRBJ1-6; D gene uncertain. Trimming took 3 bases from V and 6 from J, leaving 12 bases between them. Germline V gene lookup returns CDR1 SGHTA and CDR2 FQGTGA. This CDR3 spans 15 amino acids. The CDR3 spells CASSLDGGLNSPLHF. The CDR3 coding sequence is TGTGCCAGCAGCTTGGACGGCGGCCTTAATTCACCCCTCCACTTT.

The chain carries TRBV6-6 and TRBJ1-5, with 7 bases matching TRBD1. Germline values: CDR1 MNHNY, CDR2 SVGAGI (reference sequence). V was pared by 0 bases and J by 3 bases, with 8 bases of the junction left unmatched. This CDR3 has 17 residues. The CDR3 DNA reads TGTGCCAGCAGTTACTCCAACAGGGGAGTTTTCAATCAGCCCCAGCATTTT. Translating it yields CASSYSNRGVFNQPQHF.

The V and J genes are TRBV2 and TRBJ2-5; D unclear. The CDR3 loop spans 13 amino acids. V was trimmed by 7 bases and J by 1 base, leaving 10 bases between them. Germline CDR1 is SNHLY and CDR2 is FYNNEI. The CDR3 loop is CASMEFSQETQYF. The CDR3 DNA reads as TGTGCCAGCATGGAGTTCTCCCAAGAGACCCAGTACTTC.

V usage is TRBV18 and J usage is TRBJ2-5; 7 bases are shared with TRBD1. Germline CDR1 is KGHSH and CDR2 is LQKENI. The junction had 11 bases not matched to a gene; V was cut back by 9 bases and J by 4 bases. This CDR3 comprises 14 residues. This CDR3 is CASYGQVDGETQYF. CDR3 DNA: TGTGCCAGTTACGGACAGGTCGATGGAGAGACCCAGTACTTC. Combining the CDR3 with reference TRBV18 and TRBJ2-5 gives the whole variable domain NAGVMQNPRHLVRRRGQEARLRCSPMKGHSHVYWYRQLPEEGLKFMVYLQKENIIDESGMPKERFSAEFPKEGPSILRIQQVVRGDSAAYFCASYGQVDGETQYFGPGTRLLVL.

At least ten counts were recorded for this clonotype. The genes are TRBV7-6 and TRBJ1-1, with D possibly matching TRBD1 (6 bases). The CDR3 extends over 18 amino acids. Germline V gene lookup returns CDR1 SGHVS and CDR2 FNYEAQ. Trimming stripped 1 base from V and 6 bases from J, with 24 bases between. CDR3 coding DNA: TGTGCCAGCAGCTTAGAGAGCGGGACACGGAGCCCGGGCCCTGAAGCTTTCTTT. It encodes CASSLESGTRSPGPEAFF.

This clonotype was counted a single time. A much larger clone differs by one base, so this may be a read error. The rearrangement links TRBV7-2 to TRBJ2-5; 13 bases fit TRBD2. J gave up 10 bases and V 7 bases, and 6 bases lay outside the gene matches. The germline V gene has CDR1 SGHTA and CDR2 FQGNSA. The CDR3 is 13 amino acids. The CDR3 region has the DNA TGTGCCAGCAACTTGGGACTAGCGGGGTTCCAGTACTTC. Translating it yields CASNLGLAGFQYF.

The CDR3 loop reads CASSSGPLAPQHF. Here the CDR3 DNA reads TGTGCCAGCAGTTCCGGCCCCCTAGCACCCCAGCATTTT. The chain links TRBV6-2 or TRBV6-3 to TRBJ1-5; no reliable D call. Trimming pared 4 bases from V and 10 bases from J, leaving 14 bases between. Germline loops: CDR1 MNHEY, CDR2 SVGEGT. The length of the CDR3 is 13 residues.

V gene TRBV9 combines with J gene TRBJ2-3; D is perhaps TRBD2 (7 bases). V lost 4 bases and J lost 4, with 19 bases in between. Germline assignment: CDR1 SGDLS and CDR2 YYNGEE. The CDR3 is 16 amino acids. For the CDR3, the DNA is TGTGCCAGCAGCCCGAGGGCGGGGGCCCGCGCAGATACGCAGTATTTT. The encoded protein is CASSPRAGARADTQYF.

This chain uses TRBV19 with TRBJ1-1; D is possibly TRBD1 (6 bases). CDR3 length: 15 amino acids. Trimming pared 6 bases from V and 3 bases from J, leaving 17 bases between. From germline, CDR1 is LNHDA and CDR2 SQIVND (reference sequence). Written as DNA, the CDR3 is TGTGCCAGTAGGGGAAAGGACAGCCGCTACACTGAAGCTTTCTTT. It specifies CASRGKDSRYTEAFF.

This clonotype has a handful of counts. The rearrangement joins TRBV19 to TRBJ2-1, with 10 bases lining up with TRBD1. Germline CDR1 LNHDA, CDR2 SQIVND (reference sequence). This CDR3 has 16 residues. With 4 bases clipped from V and 3 bases from J, the junction kept 6 bases outside the gene matches. CDR3 sequence (DNA): TGTGCCAGTAGTAACGGGACAGGGGTTTTCTACAATGAGCAGTTCTTC. Protein product: CASSNGTGVFYNEQFF.

In regard to this clonotype: One end of the junction varies from germline; a read error may be responsible. J is TRBJ2-2 and V is TRBV7-8; a weak D match, TRBD2 (5 bases). The CDR3 has 12 residues. Germline loops: CDR1 SGHVS, CDR2 FQNEAQ. This CDR3 is CASSFLAGEPFF. DNA for the CDR3: TGTGCTAGCAGCTTCTTAGCCGGGGAGCCGTTTTTT.

This rearrangement joins TRBV4-1 to TRBJ2-7; maybe TRBD1 (6 bases). The CDR3 sequence is 14 residues long. CDR1 is MGHRA and CDR2 is YSYEKL in the germline V gene. Trimming left V 0 bases short and J 9 bases short, with 15 bases between. The CDR3 loop reads CASSQEPSETGQYF. The CDR3 DNA sequence: TGCGCCAGCAGCCAAGAGCCCTCGGAGACAGGGCAGTACTTC.

The chain links TRBV5-1 to TRBJ1-1; TRBD1 is a possible D gene (5 bases). V was trimmed by 0 bases and J by 4 bases, leaving 13 bases between them. The CDR3 is 15 amino acids. The germline gives CDR1 SGHRS, CDR2 YFSETQ. The CDR3 region is CASSLAGDRVTEAFF. The CDR3 nucleotides read TGCGCCAGCAGCTTGGCCGGGGACCGTGTCACTGAAGCTTTCTTT.

This clonotype was detected only a few times. J is TRBJ2-6 and V is TRBV2, with D maybe TRBD1 (5 bases). Germline V gene sequence: CDR1 SNHLY, CDR2 FYNNEI. The CDR3 is made up of 17 amino acids. V was trimmed by 0 bases and J by 4 bases, leaving 13 bases between them. CDR3 in DNA: TGTGCCAGCAGTGAAGCCAGTCAAGGGGTCGGGGCCAACGTCCTGACTTTC. Translated, it gives CASSEASQGVGANVLTF.

This clonotype was counted ten times or more. The chain employs TRBV19 and TRBJ2-1, with 8 bases identical to TRBD2. The CDR3 extends over 15 amino acids. J gave up 4 bases and V 4 bases, and 6 bases lay outside the gene matches. In germline, CDR1 is LNHDA, CDR2 SQIVND (reference sequence). The CDR3 protein is CASSTLAGVYNEQFF. The CDR3 DNA reads TGTGCCAGTAGTACCCTAGCGGGCGTTTACAATGAGCAGTTCTTC.

The chain couples TRBV6-2 or TRBV6-3 to TRBJ1-2; D ambiguous. V lost 0 bases, J lost 7 bases, and 9 bases lay in between. The CDR3 is 13 amino acids. Per the germline V gene, CDR1 is MNHEY and CDR2 is SVGEGT. DNA for the CDR3: TGTGCCAGCAGTTACTCGAGGGAACGTGGCTACACCTTC. Protein product: CASSYSRERGYTF.

This clonotype has more than one count but fewer than ten. The chain couples TRBV6-2 or TRBV6-3 to TRBJ2-7; D is uncertain. The CDR3 sequence is 14 residues long. V lost 4 bases and J 5 bases, leaving 15 bases between the germline ends. Germline V gene sequence: CDR1 MNHEY, CDR2 SVGEGT. CDR3 coding DNA: TGTGCCAGCAGTTCAACTGGGGTCGGCCACGAGCAGTACGTC. Encoded protein: CASSSTGVGHEQYV.

This clonotype came up a few times. The chain combines TRBV6-2 or TRBV6-3 with TRBJ2-1; maybe TRBD1 (5 bases). Germline V gives CDR1 MNHEY, CDR2 SVGEGT. The V gene lost 6 bases and the J gene lost 6 bases, with 12 bases spanning the gap. The CDR3 loop spans 13 amino acids. CDR3 loop: CASSHSRVNEQFF. Here the CDR3 DNA reads TGTGCCAGCAGCCACAGCAGGGTCAATGAGCAGTTCTTC.

This clonotype came up a few times. The chain combines TRBV7-9 with TRBJ2-3; D gene unclear. The V gene's germline CDR1 is SEHNR and CDR2 FQNEAQ (reference sequence). Trimming took off 2 bases at V and 4 bases at J, with 13 bases between the two ends. CDR3 length: 15 residues. The CDR3 sequence: CASSLSLGPADTQYF. The CDR3 region has the DNA TGTGCCAGCAGCTTATCCCTCGGACCAGCAGATACGCAGTATTTT.

About this clonotype: A single base separates this from a much larger clone, so it may be a read error. The chain employs TRBV7-6 and TRBJ2-6, with D perhaps TRBD2 (6 bases). V lost 2 bases and J 0 bases, leaving 26 bases between the germline ends. This CDR3 is 22 amino acids long. Germline CDR1 reads SGHVS; CDR2 reads FNYEAQ. The CDR3 loop reads CASSLLGAGTPWTPSGANVLTF. The CDR3 coding sequence is TGTGCCAGCAGCTTATTAGGGGCCGGGACTCCGTGGACTCCCTCTGGGGCCAACGTCCTGACTTTC.

CDR3 bases: TGTGCCAGCAGTTACACTGCGACAGGGAACTATGGCTACACCTTC. Translating gives CASSYTATGNYGYTF. This chain connects TRBV6-6 to TRBJ1-2, with 7 bases fitting TRBD1. Germline trimming cut 2 bases from V and 2 bases from J; bases unmatched to any gene: 5. The CDR3 is made up of 15 amino acids. CDR1 and CDR2 from the germline V gene are MNHNY and SVGAGI (reference sequence).

This clonotype was counted many times. The chain uses TRBV7-2 and TRBJ2-7; possibly TRBD1 for D (5 bases). The length of the CDR3 is 13 residues. V was cut by 4 bases and J by 4 bases, with 11 bases left in between. Germline loops: CDR1 SGHTA, CDR2 FQGNSA. The CDR3 sequence is CASSSTVGYEQYV. The CDR3, as DNA: TGTGCCAGCAGCTCGACAGTGGGTTACGAGCAGTACGTC.

This clonotype was counted only a few times. This chain joins TRBV10-1 and TRBJ1-5; D remains unclear. Germline V lookup: CDR1 WNHNN, CDR2 SYGVQD (reference sequence). The CDR3 totals 13 residues. Deletions cut 0 bases from V and 9 bases from J, with 9 bases between. The CDR3 coding sequence is TGCGCCAGCAGTGAGTCGAGGATGGCGCCCCAGCATTTT. Amino acid sequence: CASSESRMAPQHF.